The 19 T cell receptor delta chains listed next were all sequenced from one sample in a study of γδ T cells in repeated Plasmodium falciparum infection. TCRdb re-called the multiplex PCR reads via CATT. This sample has over 45,000 delta-chain clones, with less than 2% found just once. Gammadelta T cells were flow-sorted from PBMC into Vgamma9/Vdelta2+ and Vdelta2-negative populations for bulk analysis. Input material: gamma-delta T cells from blood. These receptors came from a pool of human donors (malaria-infected and uninfected, not separated).

The table lists this clone with a few counts. The protein in TCRdb stems from a much larger clone and differs at residue 4 from this DNA's translation, likely a read error; here the protein is translated from the DNA. CDR3 sequence reads: CACGTLTGGYPDKLIF. CDR3 nucleotides: TGTGCCTGTGGCACCCTTACTGGGGGATACCCCGATAAACTCATCTTT. This chain links TRDV2 with TRDJ1; 12 nucleotides line up with TRDD3. TCRdb carries no J gene annotation; the J gene was assigned here by matching the DNA with germline. The CDR3 covers 16 residues. Germline CDR1 GEAIGNYY, CDR2 EKD.

This clone was counted between two and nine times. The protein TCRdb lists belongs to a much larger clone and differs from this DNA's translation at residue 15, which points to a read error; the protein shown is made from the DNA. J is TRDJ1 and V is TRDV2; no clear D gene. The CDR3 length is 21 residues. Trimming stripped 2 bases from V and 0 bases from J, with 30 bases between. The V gene's germline CDR1 is GEAIGNYY and CDR2 EKD. CDR3 loop: CACDILKVGTSSNGHTDKLIF. The DNA for the CDR3 is TGTGCCTGTGACATTCTTAAAGTGGGAACGTCCTCGAACGGGCACACCGATAAACTCATCTTT.

This clone showed up just a few times. TCRdb's entry gives the protein of a much larger clone, which mismatches this DNA's translation at residue 5, likely from a read error; the protein reported here is translated from the DNA. Written as DNA, the CDR3 is TGTGCTCTTGGGTCCGACTTCTACTGGGGGATACGGAAAGGGGGCGATAAACTCATCTTT. Translating gives CALGSDFYWGIRKGGDKLIF. The chain combines TRDV1 with TRDJ1; 13 bases are a match to TRDD3. TCRdb does not report a J gene; here it was assigned by matching the DNA to germline references. The CDR3 spans 20 residues. Per the germline V gene, CDR1 is TSWWSYY and CDR2 is QGS. The V segment lost 5 bases and the J segment 4 bases; nucleotides outside the gene matches: 19.

A remark on this clone: TCRdb's entry gives the protein of a much larger clone, which mismatches this DNA's translation at residue 8, likely from a read error; the protein reported here is translated from the DNA. The V and J genes are TRDV1 and TRDJ1; 9 bases are a match to TRDD3. TCRdb gives no J gene; it was assigned here by matching the DNA to germline. V shed 2 bases, J shed 4 bases, and the junction held 23 bases outside the gene matches. The CDR3 extends over 21 amino acids. Germline-derived CDR1 and CDR2 are TSWWSYY and QGS. The CDR3 here is CALGENGHWGNRAFWHDKLIF. CDR3 coding DNA: TGTGCTCTTGGGGAAAACGGGCACTGGGGGAATCGGGCCTTTTGGCACGATAAACTCATCTTT.

Of note for this clone: It is likely a read error: a sequence one base away is far more abundant. Other DNA sequences in this specimen translate into the identical CDR3. The rearrangement links TRDV1 to TRDJ1; 8 nucleotides agree with TRDD3. TCRdb does not report a J gene; here it was assigned by matching the DNA to germline references. This CDR3 has 17 amino acids. Germline loops: CDR1 TSWWSYY, CDR2 QGS. The CDR3 spells CALGELPLPTGDIKLIF. DNA of the CDR3: TGCGCTCTTGGGGAATTACCTCTCCCTACGGGGGATATTAAACTCATCTTT.

Concerning this clone: The translation of this DNA and the TCRdb protein of a much larger clone differ at residue 4, probably owing to a read error; the protein shown here is translated from the DNA. This sequence joins TRDV1 and TRDJ1; tentatively, D is TRDD3 (5 bases). The J gene was missing in TCRdb and was found by matching the end of the DNA to germline. CDR1 and CDR2 from the germline V gene are TSWWSYY and QGS. V gave up 7 bases and J gave up 4 bases, with 31 bases separating them. The CDR3 has 19 amino acids. Here the CDR3 DNA reads TGTGCTCTTGTGGACGCTATCCAAGCTGGGCCGATTCCGTACGATAAACTCATCTTT. Its translation is CALVDAIQAGPIPYDKLIF.

This clone was recorded many times. It is likely a read error: a sequence one base away is far more abundant. At the DNA level, this CDR3 is encoded by other sequences in the same sample as well. The chain couples TRDV1 to TRDJ1, with 8 bases that match TRDD3. Germline CDR1 TSWWSYY, CDR2 QGS. The CDR3 contains 20 residues. DNA of the CDR3: TGTGCCCTTGGGGAGTTACTCTGGGGGACGAGTTTAAAGTACACCGATAAACTCATCTTT. Protein sequence: CALGELLWGTSLKYTDKLIF.

The table lists this clone with a few counts. TCRdb pairs this DNA with a much larger clone's protein that differs at residue 8, likely a read error; the protein shown was translated from the DNA. This chain links TRDV1 with TRDJ1, with TRDD3 identical over 13 bases. The CDR3 covers 19 residues. Germline CDR1 is TSWWSYY and CDR2 is QGS. The junction had 15 bases not matched to a gene; V was cut back by 3 bases and J by 5 bases. This CDR3 reads CALGELSLTTGGYEDKLIF. CDR3 nucleotide sequence: TGTGCTCTTGGGGAGCTTTCCCTCACTACTGGGGGATACGAGGATAAACTCATCTTT.

There are a few counts of this clone. The TCRdb record carries a much larger clone's protein, which differs from this DNA's translation at residue 3; a read error is the likely cause, and the protein listed here is the DNA translation. The V call is TRDV1, the J call TRDJ1, with D possibly matching TRDD3 (6 bases). Per germline, CDR1 TSWWSYY and CDR2 QGS. V was cut by 10 bases and J by 2 bases, with 20 bases left in between. The CDR3 is 15 amino acids. CDR3 DNA sequence: TGTGCTCCTGGAGGGATAGGGACCGTAACCGATAAACTCATCTTT. Protein sequence: CAPGGIGTVTDKLIF.

A note on this clone: This DNA's translation differs at residue 10 from TCRdb's protein, which comes from a much larger clone; a read error is likely, and the protein shown is translated from the DNA. The chain couples TRDV1 to TRDJ1; D possibly corresponds to TRDD2 (5 bases). The germline V gene encodes CDR1 TSWWSYY and CDR2 QGS. The V gene lost 2 bases and the J gene lost 0 bases, with 16 bases spanning the gap. There are 17 residues in the CDR3. The CDR3 is CALGEGFLQAYTDKLIF. In DNA, the CDR3 is TGTGCTCTTGGGGAAGGTTTCCTCCAGGCCTACACCGATAAACTCATCTTT.

This clone was recorded a few times. A single base is all that separates this from a far larger clone, so a read error is likely. It is unclear where the CDR3 begins or ends on the DNA, so no DNA is shown, and the CDR3 is as TCRdb lists it. CDR3 region: CAPGFGGYPYTDKLIF. No J gene call was made, and the V gene is TRAV38-2/DV8; the table names TRDD3, a call not compared with the DNA. The length of the CDR3 is 16 amino acids, counting both ends. Germline V gene lookup returns CDR1 TSESDYY and CDR2 QEAYKQQN.

This clone was recorded many times. The chain is built from TRDV2 and TRDJ1; TRDD3 matches 12 bases. The CDR3 covers 18 residues. Germline V gene sequence: CDR1 GEAIGNYY, CDR2 EKD. Trimming at V came to 3 bases and at J to 2 bases, leaving 12 bases not matched to a gene. CDR3: CACDPVLGDTRDTDKLIF. CDR3 DNA: TGTGCCTGTGACCCTGTTCTGGGGGATACGCGGGATACCGATAAACTCATCTTT.

The sample holds a few counts of this clone. A read error likely explains this, since a far larger clone differs by one base. At the DNA level, this CDR3 is encoded by other sequences in the same sample as well. The chain recombines TRDV3 with TRDJ1, with D perhaps matching TRDD2 (9 bases). Germline V gives CDR1 TVYSNPD, CDR2 GDNSRS (reference sequence). The CDR3 is 21 amino acids. CDR3 sequence (DNA): TGTGCCTTTAGTGAGCCTTCCTACTTGCTGGGGGACCCTCCTATCACCGACAAACTCATCTTT. This codes for CAFSEPSYLLGDPPITDKLIF.

This clone was found a few times. TCRdb's protein for this DNA is that of a much larger clone and differs from the translation at residue 3, likely a read error; the protein shown is the DNA translation. CDR3 in DNA: TGTGCTATTGGGGAATCCAGCACTCCTATGAGGCCCCGACTGGGGTCGGCTCATCCGGCTGATAAACTCATCTTT. As protein: CAIGESSTPMRPRLGSAHPADKLIF. The chain joins TRDV1 to TRDJ1, with 7 bases fitting TRDD3. No J gene was available from TCRdb, and it was assigned here by a germline match of the DNA. The CDR3 contains 25 residues. The V gene's germline CDR1 is TSWWSYY and CDR2 QGS.

Turning to this clone: This probably arose from a read error, given a far larger clone one base away. Different DNA sequences within this sample yield the same CDR3. The J gene is TRDJ1, the V gene TRDV1; 7 bases agree with TRDD3. As TCRdb names no J gene, one was assigned here on the basis of a DNA match to germline. The CDR3 is 22 amino acids. Germline V gene data show CDR1 as TSWWSYY and CDR2 as QGS. Unmatched junction bases numbered 26, after V lost 1 base and J lost 3 bases. The CDR3 DNA is TGTGCTCTTGGGGAACAAAGTCGGTGGTTGGGTTCATACTGGGGATTACCCGATAAACTCATCTTT. Translating gives CALGEQSRWLGSYWGLPDKLIF.

In the case of this clone: TCRdb's protein, taken from a much larger clone, differs from this DNA's translation at residues 11 and 15, likely owing to a read error; the protein displayed comes from the DNA. The chain is built from TRDV1 and TRDJ1, with 7 bases aligning to TRDD3. CDR3 length equals 20 residues. V dropped 1 base and J dropped 2; count of bases not matched to a gene: 19. The germline gives CDR1 TSWWSYY, CDR2 QGS. Here the CDR3 reads CALGERFRYWWIRFTDKLIF. In DNA, the CDR3 is TGTGCTCTTGGGGAACGGTTTAGGTACTGGTGGATACGGTTTACCGATAAACTCATCTTT.

This clone was seen more than once but under ten times. TCRdb has a much larger clone's protein, which differs at residue 12 from the translation of this DNA, likely because of a read error; what is shown is the protein translated from the DNA. The CDR3 reads CALREYWGSRRRLIF. The CDR3 coding sequence is TGTGCCTTACGCGAATACTGGGGGTCGCGACGTAGACTCATCTTT. This chain joins TRDV3 and TRDJ1; 8 nucleotides line up with TRDD3. J was trimmed by 10 bases and V by 3 bases; bases with no gene match: 19. The CDR3 covers 15 residues. Germline V gene sequence: CDR1 TVYSNPD, CDR2 GDNSRS (reference sequence).

This clone was observed a handful of times. With only one base between it and a far larger clone, this is likely a read error. The sample contains more than one DNA sequence encoding this CDR3. The gene calls are TRDV1 and TRDJ1, with a weak D call TRDD3 (5 bases). Because TCRdb records no J gene, it was assigned here through a match of the DNA to germline. There are 16 residues in the CDR3. Deletions cut 3 bases from V and 1 base from J, with 15 bases between. Germline V CDR1 and CDR2: TSWWSYY, QGS. CDR3 in amino acids: CALGDRITVPTDKLIF. The CDR3 coding sequence is TGTGCTCTTGGGGACCGGATAACCGTTCCCACCGATAAACTCATCTTT.

Worth noting for this clone: TCRdb's listed protein matches a much larger clone and diverges from this DNA's translation at residue 4, likely through a read error; the protein shown comes from the DNA. The chain employs TRDV1 and TRDJ1; 8 nucleotides align to TRDD3. TCRdb records no J gene; here it was assigned by comparing the DNA to germline. In germline, CDR1 is TSWWSYY, CDR2 QGS. This CDR3 contains 14 residues. J lost 5 bases, V lost 8 bases, and 10 bases had no gene match. The CDR3 sequence: CALKRTGGPDKLIF. The CDR3 nucleotides read TGTGCTCTTAAACGAACTGGGGGCCCTGATAAACTCATCTTT.